A single sample is the source of the 3 T cell receptor beta chains below, sequenced in a study of CD8 T cells in ankylosing spondylitis. Via MiXCR, TCRdb re-called the 5' RACE reads, giving one row per CDR3 protein. The table lists around 99,000 distinct CDR3 sequences, 8.8% of them singletons. What was sequenced was blood, either unsorted or a sorted T cell fraction (not recorded which). Source of these receptors: a male donor with ankylosing spondylitis or in good health (not recorded which).

This clonotype has at least ten counts. The chain is built from TRBV20-1 and TRBJ2-7; D not resolved. V was trimmed by 5 bases and J by 6 bases, leaving 8 bases between them. The CDR3 spans 10 residues. Looked up from germline, CDR1 is DFQATT and CDR2 is SNEGSKA (reference sequence). DNA of the CDR3: TGCAGTGCTGGCGGCCTCGAGCAGTACTTC. Its protein is CSAGGLEQYF.

This clonotype was observed at least ten times. This CDR3 is CASSLKPPDTSGGADEQFF. In nucleotides, the CDR3 is TGTGCCAGCAGCCTCAAGCCCCCCGATACTAGCGGGGGGGCCGATGAGCAGTTCTTC. The J gene is TRBJ2-1, the V gene TRBV3-1; TRBD2 agrees at 13 bases. The CDR3 runs 19 residues. Germline V lookup: CDR1 LGHDT, CDR2 YNNKEL (reference sequence). V dropped 4 bases and J dropped 8; count of bases not matched to a gene: 17.

The table lists this clonotype with a few counts. The chain uses TRBV19 and TRBJ2-1, with 10 bases aligning to TRBD1. This CDR3 region has 16 residues. The trim removed 5 bases at V and 2 bases at J, leaving 6 bases unmatched. Germline CDR1 and CDR2: LNHDA and SQIVND (reference sequence). The CDR3 loop reads CASSQSGTGAYNEQFF. The CDR3 nucleotides are TGTGCCAGTAGTCAATCCGGGACAGGGGCCTACAATGAGCAGTTCTTC.